This TCR beta chain stems from a study of spatial heterogeneity in lung cancer. Looked up from germline, CDR1 is MNHEY and CDR2 is SVGAGI. The CDR3 extends over 13 amino acids. Trimming removed 2 bases from V and 7 bases from J, with 10 bases in between. The time point: sample taken at primary tumor resection. A single record per CDR3 protein comes from TCRdb applying MiXCR to the 5' RACE reads. Of thousands of distinct CDR3 sequences in the sample, almost 9.5% were seen once. Study observations and caveats: For expanded intratumoral alpha and beta TCRs, counts tracked tumor mutation counts.

Details on this clonotype: Its cognate antigen is unknown.

This chain links TRBV6-5 with TRBJ2-3; a weak D match, TRBD1 (5 bases). The sample in question was lung tumor tissue, obtained at surgery. The source is a male donor with early-stage non-small cell lung cancer. This CDR3 reads CASSYGALYTQYF. Written as DNA, the CDR3 is TGTGCCAGCAGTTACGGGGCACTTTATACGCAGTATTTT.